Listed below are T cell receptor beta chains from one sample, sequenced in a study of T cells in Graves' hyperthyroidism and ophthalmopathy. TCRdb reanalysed the multiplex PCR reads using MiXCR and keeps one entry per CDR3 protein. The table has 250,000 to 300,000 distinct CDR3 sequences, about 17% seen once. Material for sequencing was blood. The source of these receptors is a woman aged 55-69 years with Graves' ophthalmopathy. CDR3s include the opening cysteine and the closing phenylalanine or tryptophan. The D gene is left open where the match is weak. Clone size, where shown, is once, few, many, or a class for clones that have expanded.

v_gene: TRBV4-3; j_gene: TRBJ2-2; abundance: few; d_gene: TRBD1; len: 13; CDR3aa: CASRQGATGELFF; CDR3nt: TGCGCCAGCAGGCAGGGGGCCACCGGGGAGCTGTTTTTT
v_gene: TRBV28; j_gene: TRBJ2-4; abundance: many; d_gene: TRBD2; len: 15; CDR3aa: CASSPATSGKNIQYF; CDR3nt: TGTGCCAGCAGTCCGGCCACTAGCGGCAAAAACATTCAGTACTTC
v_gene: TRBV6-1; j_gene: TRBJ1-5; abundance: -; d_gene: -; len: 11; CDR3aa: CASSTSGAQHF; CDR3nt: TGTGCCAGCAGTACGTCAGGGGCCCAGCATTTT
v_gene: TRBV4-3; j_gene: TRBJ2-5; abundance: -; d_gene: -; len: 14; CDR3aa: CASSQDGLGETQYF; CDR3nt: TGCGCCAGCAGCCAAGATGGTCTGGGTGAGACCCAGTACTTC
v_gene: TRBV6-1; j_gene: TRBJ2-6; abundance: few; d_gene: -; len: 14; CDR3aa: CASSGVDWANVLTF; CDR3nt: TGTGCCAGCAGTGGGGTCGACTGGGCCAACGTCCTGACTTTC
v_gene: TRBV11-2; j_gene: TRBJ2-5; abundance: many; d_gene: -; len: 12; CDR3aa: CASSFSEETQYF; CDR3nt: TGTGCCAGCAGCTTTTCAGAAGAGACCCAGTACTTC
v_gene: TRBV12-3/TRBV12-4; j_gene: TRBJ2-7; abundance: many; d_gene: -; len: 14; CDR3aa: CASSLSAGAYEQYF; CDR3nt: TGTGCCAGCAGTTTGTCTGCAGGGGCCTACGAGCAGTACTTC
v_gene: TRBV7-9; j_gene: TRBJ1-1; abundance: many; d_gene: -; len: 14; CDR3aa: CASSASRQNTEAFF; CDR3nt: TGTGCCAGCAGTGCTAGCAGACAAAACACTGAAGCTTTCTTT
v_gene: TRBV6-1; j_gene: TRBJ2-7; abundance: many; d_gene: -; len: 12; CDR3aa: CASSEPGYEQYF; CDR3nt: TGTGCCAGCAGTGAACCGGGATACGAGCAGTACTTC
v_gene: TRBV18; j_gene: TRBJ2-3; abundance: -; d_gene: -; len: 14; CDR3aa: CASSPEVGTDTQYF; CDR3nt: TGTGCCAGCTCACCAGAAGTGGGCACAGATACGCAGTATTTT
v_gene: TRBV5-1; j_gene: TRBJ2-7; abundance: many; d_gene: -; len: 13; CDR3aa: CASSLLGSREQYF; CDR3nt: TGCGCCAGCAGCTTGTTGGGTTCGCGGGAGCAGTACTTC
v_gene: TRBV6-1; j_gene: TRBJ2-6; abundance: -; d_gene: -; len: 18; CDR3aa: CASSPTHRAISGANVLTF; CDR3nt: TGTGCCAGCAGTCCCACCCACAGGGCAATTTCTGGGGCCAACGTCCTGACTTTC
v_gene: TRBV27; j_gene: TRBJ2-5; abundance: -; d_gene: -; len: 13; CDR3aa: CASSQTPYETQYF; CDR3nt: TGTGCCAGCAGTCAAACCCCTTATGAAACCCAGTACTTC
v_gene: TRBV3-1; j_gene: TRBJ2-6; abundance: few; d_gene: -; len: 14; CDR3aa: CASSRISGANVLTF; CDR3nt: TGTGCCAGCAGTCGAATTTCTGGGGCCAACGTCCTGACTTTC
v_gene: TRBV6-2/TRBV6-3; j_gene: TRBJ2-1; abundance: -; d_gene: -; len: 12; CDR3aa: CALRGPYNEQFF; CDR3nt: TGTGCACTCCGAGGCCCCTACAATGAGCAGTTCTTC
v_gene: TRBV28; j_gene: TRBJ1-2; abundance: few; d_gene: TRBD1; len: 12; CDR3aa: CASETGGYGYTF; CDR3nt: TGTGCCAGCGAGACAGGGGGTTATGGCTACACCTTC
v_gene: TRBV10-3; j_gene: TRBJ2-7; abundance: many; d_gene: -; len: 12; CDR3aa: CAISEGAHEQYF; CDR3nt: TGTGCCATCAGTGAGGGGGCCCACGAGCAGTACTTC